The clone carrying this T cell receptor (beta chain) is a singleton in its sample. Per the original data handling: Amplified reference gene primers provided the basis for estimating nucleated cell counts. The method was immunoSEQ multiplex PCR; TCRdb's version includes in-frame clones alone and lacks a portion of them. Clone size and the V and J calls come from that table; the DNA yielded D and trimming. The profile shows under 200,000 clones, about four fifths of them singletons. This sample was included in a study of blood T cell repertoires in COVID-19. Study-wide background: COVID-19 samples collected from the United States, Italy and Spain covered acute and convalescent phases. From T cells, B-cell-depleted T cells, or PBMCs came the material, which was cDNA or gDNA.

This CDR3 contains 15 residues. Germline V gene sequence: CDR1 DFQATT, CDR2 SNEGSKA (reference sequence). Trimming removed 3 bases from V and 4 bases from J, with 13 bases in between. V is TRBV20-1 and J is TRBJ1-6; D might be TRBD1 (6 bases). The receptor was derived from a man between 65 and 80 years old with active or convalescent COVID-19. Sequenced input: peripheral blood. CDR3 DNA: TGCAGTGCTAGTCGTCTGGACAGTTATAATTCACCCCTCCACTTT. Protein: CSASRLDSYNSPLHF.